A selection of T cell receptor beta chains follows, all from one sample in a study of neurological immune-mediated disorders. TCRdb re-called the 5' RACE reads with MiXCR, one entry per CDR3 protein. The profile covers fewer than 40,000 distinct CDR3 sequences, with approximately 13% appearing a single time and roughly 2.2% taken by the ten largest. Input material: PBMCs. The receptor set was obtained from a middle-aged woman in good health. Both conserved end residues are trimmed from each CDR3. Fields, in order: V gene, CDR3 protein.

TRBV4-3	ASSQDFQGAYEQY
TRBV6-6	ASSRFDQVPREQY
TRBV18	ASSPEINQPQH
TRBV5-6	ASSLRGHEQY
TRBV29-1	SVEGGRELETQY
TRBV25-1	SGKDSGSPYNEQF
TRBV7-2	ASSPQDEQY
TRBV12-3/TRBV12-4	ASRRLKGENTIY
TRBV7-2	ASSFGGSYEQY
TRBV7-9	ASSSEGRPPGYT
TRBV7-2	ASSLWGAEFDGYT
TRBV30	AWSEGTSGVTQY
TRBV29-1	SAGVNEQF
TRBV3-2	ASSQDRQNTEAF
TRBV4-2	ASSQVWTDSNQPQH
TRBV7-8	ASSPYRTTNEKLF
TRBV7-7	ASSFDRSGELF
TRBV7-3	ASSSLGQGAQETQY
TRBV20-1	SARTPTMGGGPRETQY
TRBV6-5	ASSYSRASPEAF
TRBV5-1	ASSHSPLNYGYT
TRBV7-2	ASSLGSGTGELF
TRBV5-1	ASKRQGEQF
TRBV5-1	ASSPRTGSNTEAF
TRBV6-1	ASSGQGNTGELF
TRBV20-1	SARGEGGPV
TRBV15	ATSRGLFQPQH
TRBV12-3/TRBV12-4	ASSSSRDRTYEQY
TRBV2	ASSKGLAGELF
TRBV6-5	ASRHDRGNEKLF
TRBV10-3	AISESTREVDNEQF
TRBV5-6	ASSFTRGGKQY
TRBV6-5	ASSREGFNYGYT
TRBV20-1	SAALAGGLETQY
TRBV20-1	SARGTSGGADYEQY
TRBV7-2	ASFAGSNSPLH
TRBV2	ASSWDISLEAF
TRBV7-3	ASSWGRQETQY
TRBV7-9	ASSPTSGTQY
TRBV12-3/TRBV12-4	ASSLRVRDFVGTGLYNEQF
TRBV4-2	ASSLRQASGAYEQY
TRBV7-3	ASSPGQTNSPLH
TRBV5-5	ASSTGLAGGLDTQY
TRBV6-1	ASRDPPSYEQY
TRBV29-1	SVAGQGLNQPQH
TRBV7-2	ASSLEGGYGYT
TRBV4-1	ASSLGVGTDTQY
TRBV28	ASSLWGTGST
TRBV6-1	ASSEATDTEAF
TRBV20-1	SATPGGSEQY
TRBV7-2	ASSLGQESKTQY
TRBV24-1	ATSDYGTSGRDWF
TRBV5-1	ASFRDRVNNEQF
TRBV6-5	ASSYSMSGGRYEQY
TRBV7-9	ASSLVRENEAF